This T cell receptor (beta chain) was sequenced during a study of human T cells and chemical hapten exposure. Study observations and caveats: No change in TCRs above 1 in 1000 frequency was produced by DPC sensitization.

One entry per CDR3 protein, called by TCRdb with MiXCR from the RACE reads. In the table there are some 38,000 distinct CDR3 sequences, more than 9% of which are singletons. Time point here: patch test 3, about 24 weeks after DPC sensitization. As to treatment: therapeutic diphenylcyclopropenone sensitization with weekly scalp DPC. Researchers extracted total RNA from unfractionated whole blood. Each donor was an alopecia patient between 18 and 70 years of age who qualified for DPC. Worth noting for this clonotype: Its target is not known.

The sequencing here drew on whole blood, taken in connection with sensitization to the hapten diphenylcyclopropenone (DPC). The source of this sequence is a man in his fifties or sixties with alopecia areata. Some clones in this sample may be carry-over from other donors' samples.

In nucleotides, the CDR3 is TGTGCCAGCAGTTTGAGACGGGGGGACATTCAGTACTTC. Translating it yields CASSLRRGDIQYF. This chain joins TRBV27 and TRBJ2-4; 7 bases line up with TRBD2. J was trimmed by 8 bases and V by 3 bases; bases with no gene match: 4. Germline loops: CDR1 MNHEY, CDR2 SMNVEV (reference sequence). This CDR3 contains 13 residues.